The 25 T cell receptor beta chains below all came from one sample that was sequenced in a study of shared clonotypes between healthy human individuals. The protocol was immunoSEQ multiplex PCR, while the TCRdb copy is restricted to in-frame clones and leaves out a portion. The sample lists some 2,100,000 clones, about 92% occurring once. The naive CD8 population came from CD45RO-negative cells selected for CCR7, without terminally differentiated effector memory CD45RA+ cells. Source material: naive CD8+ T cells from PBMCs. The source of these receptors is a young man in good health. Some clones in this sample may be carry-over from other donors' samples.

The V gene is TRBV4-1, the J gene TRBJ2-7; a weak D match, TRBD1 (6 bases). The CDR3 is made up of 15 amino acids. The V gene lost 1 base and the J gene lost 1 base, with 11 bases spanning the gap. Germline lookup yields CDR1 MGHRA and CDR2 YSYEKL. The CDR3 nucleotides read TGCGCCAGCAGCCAAGCGACAGGTCTTTCCTACGAGCAGTACTTC. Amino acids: CASSQATGLSYEQYF.

CDR3 amino acids: CASSAGGRGLYEQYF. The CDR3 DNA follows: TGTGCCAGCAGCGCCGGGGGCAGGGGGCTCTACGAGCAGTACTTC. This rearrangement joins TRBV9 to TRBJ2-7; 8 bases line up with TRBD1. The CDR3 contains 15 residues. Germline V gene lookup returns CDR1 SGDLS and CDR2 YYNGEE. With 3 bases clipped from V and 3 bases from J, the junction kept 8 bases outside the gene matches. The entire variable domain, with the rest obtained from reference TRBV9 and TRBJ2-7, is as follows: DSGVTQTPKHLITATGQRVTLRCSPRSGDLSVYWYQQSLDQGLQFLIQYYNGEERAKGNILERFSAQQFPDLHSELNLSSLELGDSALYFCASSAGGRGLYEQYFGPGTRLTVT.

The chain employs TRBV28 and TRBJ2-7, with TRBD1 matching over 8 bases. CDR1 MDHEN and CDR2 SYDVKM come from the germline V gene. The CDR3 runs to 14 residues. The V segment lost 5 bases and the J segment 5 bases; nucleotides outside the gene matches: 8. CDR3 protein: CASSTGTGVHEQYF. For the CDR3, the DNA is TGTGCCAGCAGTACCGGGACAGGCGTCCACGAGCAGTACTTC.

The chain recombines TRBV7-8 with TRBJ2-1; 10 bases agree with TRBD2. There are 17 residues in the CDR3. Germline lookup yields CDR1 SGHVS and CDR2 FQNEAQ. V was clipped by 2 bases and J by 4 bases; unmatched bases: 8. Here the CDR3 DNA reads TGTGCCAGCAGCTTATTCCCTAGCGGGAGTACTTACAATGAGCAGTTCTTC. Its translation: CASSLFPSGSTYNEQFF.

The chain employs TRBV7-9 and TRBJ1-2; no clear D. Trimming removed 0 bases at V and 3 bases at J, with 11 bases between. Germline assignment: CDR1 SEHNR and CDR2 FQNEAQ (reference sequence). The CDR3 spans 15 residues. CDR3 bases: TGTGCCAGCAGCTTAGCGATCGGACGGTACTATGGCTACACCTTC. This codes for CASSLAIGRYYGYTF.

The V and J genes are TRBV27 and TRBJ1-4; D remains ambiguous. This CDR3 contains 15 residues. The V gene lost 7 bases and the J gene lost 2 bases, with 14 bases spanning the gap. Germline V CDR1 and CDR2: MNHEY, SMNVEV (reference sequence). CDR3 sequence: CASKFLGNTNEKLFF. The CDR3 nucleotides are TGTGCCAGCAAGTTTCTGGGGAATACTAATGAAAAACTGTTTTTT.

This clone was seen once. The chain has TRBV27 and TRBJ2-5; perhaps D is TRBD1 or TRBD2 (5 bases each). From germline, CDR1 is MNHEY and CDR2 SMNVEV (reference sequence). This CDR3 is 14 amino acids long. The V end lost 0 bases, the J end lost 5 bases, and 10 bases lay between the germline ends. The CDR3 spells CASSLSGEGETQYF. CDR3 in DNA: TGTGCCAGCAGTTTATCGGGTGAGGGGGAGACCCAGTACTTC.

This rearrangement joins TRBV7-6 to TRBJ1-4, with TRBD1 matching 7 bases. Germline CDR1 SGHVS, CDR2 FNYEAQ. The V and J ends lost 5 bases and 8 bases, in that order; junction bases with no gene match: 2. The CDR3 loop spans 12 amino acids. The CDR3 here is CASSPRGEKLFF. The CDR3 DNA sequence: TGTGCCAGCAGCCCCAGGGGGGAAAAACTGTTTTTT. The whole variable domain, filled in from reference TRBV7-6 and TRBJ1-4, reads GAGVSQSPRYKVTKRGQDVALRCDPISGHVSLYWYRQALGQGPEFLTYFNYEAQQDKSGLPNDRFSAERPEGSISTLTIQRTEQRDSAMYRCASSPRGEKLFFGSGTQLSVL.

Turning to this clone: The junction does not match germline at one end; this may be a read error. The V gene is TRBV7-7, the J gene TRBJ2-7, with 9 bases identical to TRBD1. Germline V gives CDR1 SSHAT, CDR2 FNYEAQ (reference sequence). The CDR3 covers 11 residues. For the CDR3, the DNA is TGTGCCAGCAGCTTAGGGGGACAGGGCTCGTTC. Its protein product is CASSLGGQGSF.

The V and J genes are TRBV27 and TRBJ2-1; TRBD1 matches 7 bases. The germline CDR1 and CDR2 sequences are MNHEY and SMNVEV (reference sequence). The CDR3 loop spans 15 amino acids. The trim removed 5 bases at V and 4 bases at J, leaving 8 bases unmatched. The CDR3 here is CASSMRGPGYNEQFF. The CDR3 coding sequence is TGTGCCAGCAGTATGAGGGGGCCAGGGTACAATGAGCAGTTCTTC.

The CDR3 loop reads CASSPAGTGADEQYF. CDR3 DNA: TGTGCCAGCAGTCCAGCCGGGACAGGGGCCGACGAGCAGTACTTC. The chain uses TRBV5-6 and TRBJ2-7, with 10 nucleotides matching TRBD1. The CDR3 loop spans 15 amino acids. The V and J ends lost 5 bases and 5 bases, in that order; junction bases with no gene match: 10. Germline V lookup: CDR1 SGHDT, CDR2 YYEEEE.

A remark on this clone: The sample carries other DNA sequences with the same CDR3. CDR3 in amino acids: CASSVGQGGNYGYTF. CDR3 in DNA: TGTGCCAGCAGCGTAGGACAGGGGGGAAACTATGGCTACACCTTC. This chain joins TRBV9 and TRBJ1-2, with 9 nucleotides matching TRBD1. Germline V gene lookup returns CDR1 SGDLS and CDR2 YYNGEE. V shed 0 bases and J 2 bases; nucleotides not matched to a gene: 2. The CDR3 spans 15 residues.

The CDR3 DNA reads as TGTGCCAGCAGCCAGGCGACTAGCGCCTATGGGGATGAGCAGTTCTTC. Translating it yields CASSQATSAYGDEQFF. The chain is built from TRBV7-9 and TRBJ2-1; the match to TRBD2 covers 8 bases. Germline CDR1 and CDR2: SEHNR and FQNEAQ (reference sequence). The trim removed 5 bases at V and 8 bases at J, leaving 14 bases unmatched. The length of the CDR3 is 16 residues.

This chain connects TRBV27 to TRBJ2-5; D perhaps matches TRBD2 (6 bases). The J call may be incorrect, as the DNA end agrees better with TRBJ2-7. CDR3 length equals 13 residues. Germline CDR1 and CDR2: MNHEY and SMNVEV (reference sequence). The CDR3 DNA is TGTGCCAGCAGTTCCTCGGGAGTCTACGAGCAGTACTTC. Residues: CASSSSGVYEQYF.

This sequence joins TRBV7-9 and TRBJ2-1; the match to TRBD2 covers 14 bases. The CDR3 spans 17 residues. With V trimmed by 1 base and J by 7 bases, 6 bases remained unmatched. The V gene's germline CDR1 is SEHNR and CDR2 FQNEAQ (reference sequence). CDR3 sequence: CASSLVTSGRGDNEQFF. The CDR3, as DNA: TGTGCCAGCAGCTTAGTGACTAGCGGGAGGGGTGATAATGAGCAGTTCTTC.

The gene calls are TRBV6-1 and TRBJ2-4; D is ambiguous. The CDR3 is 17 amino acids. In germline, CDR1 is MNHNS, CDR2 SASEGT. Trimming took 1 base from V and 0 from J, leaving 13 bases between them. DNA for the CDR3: TGTGCCAGCAGTGAAGTGAGCTTTGCCCTAGCCAAAAACATTCAGTACTTC. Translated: CASSEVSFALAKNIQYF.

CDR3 residues: CASSLDPPEPGLANRPQYF. The CDR3 DNA sequence: TGTGCCAGCAGCTTAGACCCGCCCGAGCCGGGACTAGCGAATCGTCCCCAGTACTTC. The chain carries TRBV11-2 and TRBJ2-7, with 10 bases that match TRBD2. After removal of 0 bases from V and 10 bases from J, the junction contained 21 bases not matched to a gene. The CDR3 has 19 amino acids. CDR1 and CDR2 (germline): SGHAT, FQNNGV.

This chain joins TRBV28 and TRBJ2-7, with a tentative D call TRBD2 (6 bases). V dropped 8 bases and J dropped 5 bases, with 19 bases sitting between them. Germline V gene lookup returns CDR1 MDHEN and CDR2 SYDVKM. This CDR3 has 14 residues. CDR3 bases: TGTGCCAGCCGGTCACGAAGGGAGGTGGACGAGCAGTACTTC. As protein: CASRSRREVDEQYF.

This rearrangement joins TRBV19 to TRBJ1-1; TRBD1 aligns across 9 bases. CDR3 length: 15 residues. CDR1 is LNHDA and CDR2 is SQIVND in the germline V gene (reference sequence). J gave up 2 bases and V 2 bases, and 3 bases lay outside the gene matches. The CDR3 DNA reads TGTGCCAGTAGTATATGGGGACAGGGAAACACTGAAGCTTTCTTT. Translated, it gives CASSIWGQGNTEAFF.

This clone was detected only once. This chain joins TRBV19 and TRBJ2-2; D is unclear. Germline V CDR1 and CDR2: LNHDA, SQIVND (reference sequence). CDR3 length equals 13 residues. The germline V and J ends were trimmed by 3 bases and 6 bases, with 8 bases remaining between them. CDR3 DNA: TGTGCCAGTAGTATTAGGTCTCCCGGGGAGCTGTTTTTT. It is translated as CASSIRSPGELFF.

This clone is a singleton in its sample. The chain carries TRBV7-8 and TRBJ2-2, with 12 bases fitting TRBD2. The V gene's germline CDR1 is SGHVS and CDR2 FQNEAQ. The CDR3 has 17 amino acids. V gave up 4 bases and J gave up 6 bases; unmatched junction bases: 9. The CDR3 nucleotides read TGTGCCAGCAGCTCAATCGGACTAGCGGGATACCCCGGGGAGCTGTTTTTT. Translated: CASSSIGLAGYPGELFF.

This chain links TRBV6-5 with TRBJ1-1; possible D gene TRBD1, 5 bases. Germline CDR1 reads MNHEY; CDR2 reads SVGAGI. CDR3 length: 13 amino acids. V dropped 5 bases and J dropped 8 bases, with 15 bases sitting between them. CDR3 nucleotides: TGTGCCAGCAGTCGGGGACCCCGAGTAGAAGCTTTCTTT. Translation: CASSRGPRVEAFF.

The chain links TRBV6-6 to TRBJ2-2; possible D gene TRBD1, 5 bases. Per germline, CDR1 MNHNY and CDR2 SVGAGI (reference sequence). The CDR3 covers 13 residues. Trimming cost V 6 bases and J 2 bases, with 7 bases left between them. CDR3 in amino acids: CASRTANTGELFF. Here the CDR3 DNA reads TGTGCCAGCAGGACAGCTAACACCGGGGAGCTGTTTTTT.

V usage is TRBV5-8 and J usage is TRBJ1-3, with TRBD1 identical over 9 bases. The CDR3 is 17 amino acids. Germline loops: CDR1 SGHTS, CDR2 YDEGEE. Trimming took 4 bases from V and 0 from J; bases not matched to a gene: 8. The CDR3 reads CASSGYRGPFSGNTIYF. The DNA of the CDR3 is TGTGCCAGCAGCGGTTACAGGGGGCCGTTCTCTGGAAACACCATATATTTT.

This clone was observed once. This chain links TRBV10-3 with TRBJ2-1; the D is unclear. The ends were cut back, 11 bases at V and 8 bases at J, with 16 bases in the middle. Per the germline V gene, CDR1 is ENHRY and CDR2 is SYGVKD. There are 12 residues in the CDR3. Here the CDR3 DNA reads TGTGCCGTCGGCCTTGGGAATTATGAGCAGTTCTTC. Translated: CAVGLGNYEQFF.